This T cell receptor beta chain was sequenced during a study of blood T cell repertoires in COVID-19. Study context: Researchers got acute and convalescent COVID-19 samples from the United States, Italy and Spain. The analysed material was cDNA or gDNA that came from T cells, B-cell-depleted T cells, or PBMCs.

Methods used by the authors: Estimation of nucleated cell counts was performed using reference gene primer amplification. Only in-frame clones appear in the TCRdb table, and some are missing; sequencing was by immunoSEQ multiplex PCR. That table furnishes V, J and clone size, whereas the DNA furnished D and trimming. The sample shows around 130,000 clones, roughly 90% of them seen only once. Sequencing was performed on peripheral blood. The TCR comes from a man aged 50 to 59 with active COVID-19.

The CDR3 nucleotides read TGTGCCAGCAGCTTCAGGACTAGCGGGAGCCACACCGGGGAGCTGTTTTTT. Amino acid sequence: CASSFRTSGSHTGELFF. The chain joins TRBV11-2 to TRBJ2-2, with 13 bases lining up with TRBD2. The germline CDR1 and CDR2 sequences are SGHAT and FQNNGV. The CDR3 is 17 residues long. J gave up 3 bases and V 3 bases, and 4 bases lay outside the gene matches.